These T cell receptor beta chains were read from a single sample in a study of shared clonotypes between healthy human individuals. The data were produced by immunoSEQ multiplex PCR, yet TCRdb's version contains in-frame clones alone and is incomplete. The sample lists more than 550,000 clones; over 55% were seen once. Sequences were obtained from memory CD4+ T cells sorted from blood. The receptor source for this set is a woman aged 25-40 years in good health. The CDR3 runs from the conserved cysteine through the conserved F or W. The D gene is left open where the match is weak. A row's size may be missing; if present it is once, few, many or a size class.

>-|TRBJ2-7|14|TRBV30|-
CAWRIGLGSYEQYF
TGTGCCTGGAGGATCGGGCTGGGCTCCTACGAGCAGTACTTC
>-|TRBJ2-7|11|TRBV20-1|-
CSVTDSYEQYF
TGCAGTGTTACAGACTCCTACGAGCAGTACTTC
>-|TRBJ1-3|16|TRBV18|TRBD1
CASSFGQGSSGNTIYF
TGTGCCAGCTCATTCGGACAGGGGTCTTCTGGAAACACCATATATTTT
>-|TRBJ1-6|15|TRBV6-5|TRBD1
CASSRPQGARSPLHF
TGTGCCAGCAGTCGCCCACAGGGGGCCAGATCACCCCTCCACTTT
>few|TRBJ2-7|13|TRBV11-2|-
CASRKPGTYEQYF
TGTGCCAGCAGGAAACCGGGGACCTACGAGCAGTACTTC
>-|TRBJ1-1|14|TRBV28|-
CASSLRKLGTEAFF
TGTGCCAGCAGTTTACGAAAGCTGGGCACTGAAGCTTTCTTT
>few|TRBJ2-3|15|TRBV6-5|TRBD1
CASSRRDSRTDTQYF
TGTGCCAGCAGTCGCCGGGACAGCCGCACAGATACGCAGTATTTT
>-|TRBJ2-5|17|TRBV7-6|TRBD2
CASSLDFLAGVQETQYF
TGTGCCAGCAGCTTAGATTTTCTAGCGGGGGTTCAAGAGACCCAGTACTTC
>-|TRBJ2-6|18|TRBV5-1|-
CASSLGGISSSGANVLTF
TGCGCCAGCAGCTTGGGGGGCATATCCAGCTCTGGGGCCAACGTCCTGACTTTC
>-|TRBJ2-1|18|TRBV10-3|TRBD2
CAIRPGLAGGATYNEQFF
TGTGCCATCAGACCGGGACTAGCGGGAGGGGCAACCTACAATGAGCAGTTCTTC
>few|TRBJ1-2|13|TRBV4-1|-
CASSQGQDYGYTF
TGCGCCAGCAGCCAAGGACAGGACTATGGCTACACCTTC
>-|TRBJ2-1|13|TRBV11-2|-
CASSLDQHNEQFF
TGTGCCAGCAGCTTAGATCAGCACAATGAGCAGTTCTTC
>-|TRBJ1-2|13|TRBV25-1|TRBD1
CASSAGTGSGYTF
TGTGCCAGCAGTGCCGGGACAGGGAGTGGCTACACCTTC
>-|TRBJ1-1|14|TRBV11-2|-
CASTQGFMNTEAFF
TGTGCCAGCACCCAGGGGTTCATGAACACTGAAGCTTTCTTT
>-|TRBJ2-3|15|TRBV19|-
CASSIVGQITDTQYF
TGTGCCAGTAGTATAGTAGGACAGATCACAGATACGCAGTATTTT
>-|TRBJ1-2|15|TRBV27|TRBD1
CASRAGTGDIYGYTF
TGTGCCAGCAGGGCCGGGACAGGGGATATCTATGGCTACACCTTC
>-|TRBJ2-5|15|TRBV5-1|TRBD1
CASSLARGQGGTQYF
TGCGCCAGCAGCTTGGCCCGGGGACAGGGAGGGACCCAGTACTTC
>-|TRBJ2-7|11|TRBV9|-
CASSGVYEQYF
TGTGCCAGCAGCGGGGTCTACGAGCAGTACTTC
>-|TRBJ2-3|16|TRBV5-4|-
CASSLVVGMSTDTQYF
TGTGCCAGCAGCTTGGTCGTCGGGATGAGCACAGATACGCAGTATTTT
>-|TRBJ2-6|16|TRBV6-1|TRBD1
CASSDTDRAGANVLTF
TGTGCCAGCAGTGACACCGACAGGGCTGGGGCCAACGTCCTGACTTTC
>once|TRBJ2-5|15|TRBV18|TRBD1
CASSSNRGLIETQYF
TGTGCCAGCTCATCGAACAGGGGGCTGATAGAGACCCAGTACTTC
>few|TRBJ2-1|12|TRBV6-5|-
CASSYSSGQQFF
TGTGCCAGCAGTTACTCCAGCGGGCAGCAGTTCTTC
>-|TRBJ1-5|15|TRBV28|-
CASSPRQGFGQPQHF
TGTGCCAGCAGTCCCCGTCAGGGGTTTGGTCAGCCCCAGCATTTT
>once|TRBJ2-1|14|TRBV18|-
CASSSRGTIDEQFF
TGTGCCAGCTCATCTAGAGGGACCATCGATGAGCAGTTCTTC
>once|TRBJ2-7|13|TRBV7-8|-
CASSWRRTYEQYF
TGTGCCAGCAGCTGGAGGAGAACCTACGAGCAGTACTTC
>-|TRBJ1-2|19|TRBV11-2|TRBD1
CASSLRDRDRGPSRDGYTF
TGTGCCAGCAGCCTAAGGGACCGGGACAGGGGGCCTAGCCGGGATGGCTACACCTTC
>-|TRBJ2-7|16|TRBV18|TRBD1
CASSRDRELSSYEQYF
TGTGCCAGCTCACGGGACAGGGAACTAAGCTCCTACGAGCAGTACTTC
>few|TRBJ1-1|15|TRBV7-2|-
CASRLGDTMNTEAFF
TGTGCCAGCAGGCTCGGGGACACCATGAACACTGAAGCTTTCTTT
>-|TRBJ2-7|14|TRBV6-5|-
CASSSGTGIYEQYF
TGTGCCAGCAGTTCCGGGACCGGAATCTACGAGCAGTACTTC
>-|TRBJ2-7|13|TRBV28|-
CASGSGQTYEQYF
TGTGCCAGCGGGTCAGGGCAAACCTACGAGCAGTACTTC
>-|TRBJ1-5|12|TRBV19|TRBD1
CATSRGNQPQHF
TGTGCGACTAGCAGGGGGAATCAGCCCCAGCATTTT
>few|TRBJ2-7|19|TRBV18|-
CASSALQGENSRSSYEQYF
TGTGCCAGCTCAGCTTTACAGGGAGAAAACTCCAGGAGCTCCTACGAGCAGTACTTC